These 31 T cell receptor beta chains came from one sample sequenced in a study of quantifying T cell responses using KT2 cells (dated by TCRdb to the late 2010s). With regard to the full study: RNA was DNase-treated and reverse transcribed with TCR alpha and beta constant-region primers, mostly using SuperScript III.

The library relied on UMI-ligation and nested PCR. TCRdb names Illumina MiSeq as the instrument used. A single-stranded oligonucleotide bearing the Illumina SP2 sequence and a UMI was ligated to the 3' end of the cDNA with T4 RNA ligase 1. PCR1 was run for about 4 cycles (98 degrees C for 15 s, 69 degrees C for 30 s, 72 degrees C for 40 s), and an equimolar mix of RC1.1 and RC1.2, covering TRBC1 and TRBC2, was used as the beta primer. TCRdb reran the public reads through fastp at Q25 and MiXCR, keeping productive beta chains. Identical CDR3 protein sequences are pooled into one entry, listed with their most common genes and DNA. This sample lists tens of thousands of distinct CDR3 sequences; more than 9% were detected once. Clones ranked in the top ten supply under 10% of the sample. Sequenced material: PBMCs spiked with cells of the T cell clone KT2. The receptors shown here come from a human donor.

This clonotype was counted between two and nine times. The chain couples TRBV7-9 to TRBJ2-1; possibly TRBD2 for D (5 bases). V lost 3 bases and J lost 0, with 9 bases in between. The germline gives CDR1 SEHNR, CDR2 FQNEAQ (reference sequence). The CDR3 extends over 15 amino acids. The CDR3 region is CASSFAGSSYNEQFF. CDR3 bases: TGTGCCAGCAGCTTTGCTGGGAGCTCCTACAATGAGCAGTTCTTC.

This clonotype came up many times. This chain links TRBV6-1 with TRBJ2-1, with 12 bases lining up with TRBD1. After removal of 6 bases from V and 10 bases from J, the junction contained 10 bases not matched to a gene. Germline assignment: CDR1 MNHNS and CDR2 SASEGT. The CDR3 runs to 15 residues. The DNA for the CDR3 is TGTGCCAGCAGGAGGGGGACAGGGGGCATTGGCGAGCAGTTCTTC. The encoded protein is CASRRGTGGIGEQFF.

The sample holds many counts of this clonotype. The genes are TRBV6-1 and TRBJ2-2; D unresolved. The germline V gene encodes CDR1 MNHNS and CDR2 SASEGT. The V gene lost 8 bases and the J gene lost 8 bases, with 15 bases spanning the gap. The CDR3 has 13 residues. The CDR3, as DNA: TGTGCCAGCCAAGATGCGGTCTTGGGGGAGCTGTTTTTT. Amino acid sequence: CASQDAVLGELFF.

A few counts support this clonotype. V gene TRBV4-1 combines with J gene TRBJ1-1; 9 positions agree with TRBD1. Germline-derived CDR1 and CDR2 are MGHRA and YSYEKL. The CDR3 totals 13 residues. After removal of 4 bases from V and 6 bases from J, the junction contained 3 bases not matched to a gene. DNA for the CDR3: TGCGCCAGCAGCCTTTGGACAGGGGCTGAAGCTTTCTTT. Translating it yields CASSLWTGAEAFF.

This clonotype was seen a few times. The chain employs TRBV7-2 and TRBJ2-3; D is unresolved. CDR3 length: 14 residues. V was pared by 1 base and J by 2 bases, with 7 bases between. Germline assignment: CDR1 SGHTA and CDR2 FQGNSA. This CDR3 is CASSLGVNTDTQYF. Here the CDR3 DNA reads TGTGCCAGCAGCTTAGGGGTTAACACAGATACGCAGTATTTT.

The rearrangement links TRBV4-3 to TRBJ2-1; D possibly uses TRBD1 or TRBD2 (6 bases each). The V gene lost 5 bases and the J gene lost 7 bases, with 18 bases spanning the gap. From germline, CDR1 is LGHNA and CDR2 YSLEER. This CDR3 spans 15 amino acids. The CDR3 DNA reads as TGCGCCAGCAGCGCAGAACTAGGGGGGAGTAATGAGCAGTTCTTC. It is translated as CASSAELGGSNEQFF.

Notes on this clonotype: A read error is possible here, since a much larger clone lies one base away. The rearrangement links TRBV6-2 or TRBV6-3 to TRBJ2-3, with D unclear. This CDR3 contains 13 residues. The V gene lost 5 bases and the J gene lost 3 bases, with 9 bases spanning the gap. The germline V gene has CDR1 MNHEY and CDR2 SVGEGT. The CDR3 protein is CASSKVVTDTQYF. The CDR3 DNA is TGTGCCAGCAGTAAGGTAGTGACAGATACGCAGTATTTT.

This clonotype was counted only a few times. Here the CDR3 reads CASSLPFRGTANTEAFF. CDR3 coding DNA: TGTGCCAGCAGTTTGCCCTTCCGAGGGACAGCGAACACTGAAGCTTTCTTT. The rearrangement joins TRBV27 to TRBJ1-1; 7 bases map to TRBD1. CDR3 length: 17 amino acids. The germline CDR1 and CDR2 sequences are MNHEY and SMNVEV (reference sequence). V shed 3 bases and J 1 base; nucleotides not matched to a gene: 11.

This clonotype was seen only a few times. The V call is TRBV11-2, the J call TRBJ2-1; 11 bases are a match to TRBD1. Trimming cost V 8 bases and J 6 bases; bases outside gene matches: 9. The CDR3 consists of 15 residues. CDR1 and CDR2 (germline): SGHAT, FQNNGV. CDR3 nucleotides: TGTGCCAGCTCCCCCGGGACAGGGGGTTTCAATGAGCAGTTCTTC. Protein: CASSPGTGGFNEQFF. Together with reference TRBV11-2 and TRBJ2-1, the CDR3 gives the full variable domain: EAGVAQSPRYKIIEKRQSVAFWCNPISGHATLYWYQQILGQGPKLLIQFQNNGVVDDSQLPKDRFSAERLKGVDSTLKIQPAKLEDSAVYLCASSPGTGGFNEQFFGPGTRLTVL.

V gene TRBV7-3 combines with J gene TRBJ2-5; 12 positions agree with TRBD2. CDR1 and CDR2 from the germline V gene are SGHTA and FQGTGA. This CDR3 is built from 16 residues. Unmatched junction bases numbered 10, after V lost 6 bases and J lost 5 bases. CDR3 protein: CASSPGLAGKGETQYF. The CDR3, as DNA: TGTGCCAGCAGTCCTGGACTAGCGGGGAAAGGGGAGACCCAGTACTTC.

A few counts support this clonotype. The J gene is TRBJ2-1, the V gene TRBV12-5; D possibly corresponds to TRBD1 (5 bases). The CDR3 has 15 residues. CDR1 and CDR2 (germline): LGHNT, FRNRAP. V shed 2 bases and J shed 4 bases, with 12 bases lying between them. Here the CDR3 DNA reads TGTGCTAGTGGTTTGAATAGGGGCATTTACAATGAGCAGTTCTTC. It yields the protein CASGLNRGIYNEQFF. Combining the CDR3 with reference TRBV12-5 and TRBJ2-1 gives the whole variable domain DARVTQTPRHKVTEMGQEVTMRCQPILGHNTVFWYRQTMMQGLELLAYFRNRAPLDDSGMPKDRFSAEMPDATLATLKIQPSEPRDSAVYFCASGLNRGIYNEQFFGPGTRLTVL.

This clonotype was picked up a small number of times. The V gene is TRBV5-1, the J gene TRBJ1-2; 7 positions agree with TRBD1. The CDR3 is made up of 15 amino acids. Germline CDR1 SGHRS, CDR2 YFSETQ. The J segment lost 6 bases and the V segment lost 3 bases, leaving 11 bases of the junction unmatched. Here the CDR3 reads CASSYGRGSRDGYTF. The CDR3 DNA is TGCGCCAGCAGCTACGGCAGGGGGTCGCGAGATGGCTACACCTTC.

DNA of the CDR3: TGTGCTAGTGGTTTGAGGGACAATGAGCAGTTCTTC. Translating gives CASGLRDNEQFF. V and J are TRBV12-5 and TRBJ2-1; no reliable D call. This CDR3 spans 12 amino acids. V was cut by 2 bases and J by 5 bases, with 4 bases left in between. The V gene's germline CDR1 is LGHNT and CDR2 FRNRAP.

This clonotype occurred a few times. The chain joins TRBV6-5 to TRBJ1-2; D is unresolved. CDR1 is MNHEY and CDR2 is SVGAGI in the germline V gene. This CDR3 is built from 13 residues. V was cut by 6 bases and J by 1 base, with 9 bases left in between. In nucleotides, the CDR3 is TGTGCCAGCAGACCGAACCGTAACTATGGCTACACCTTC. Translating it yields CASRPNRNYGYTF.

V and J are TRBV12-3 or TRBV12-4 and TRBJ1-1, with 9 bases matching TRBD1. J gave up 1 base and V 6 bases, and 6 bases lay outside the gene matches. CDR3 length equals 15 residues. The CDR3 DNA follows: TGTGCCAGCAGGACAGGGGGTAATTGGAACACTGAAGCTTTCTTT. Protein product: CASRTGGNWNTEAFF.

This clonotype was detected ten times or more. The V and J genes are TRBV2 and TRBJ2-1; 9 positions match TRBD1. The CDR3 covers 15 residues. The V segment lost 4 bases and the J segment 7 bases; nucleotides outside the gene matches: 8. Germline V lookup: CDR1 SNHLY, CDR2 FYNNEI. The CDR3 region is CASSVRTGVWNEQFF. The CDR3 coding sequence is TGTGCCAGCAGTGTCCGGACAGGGGTATGGAATGAGCAGTTCTTC.

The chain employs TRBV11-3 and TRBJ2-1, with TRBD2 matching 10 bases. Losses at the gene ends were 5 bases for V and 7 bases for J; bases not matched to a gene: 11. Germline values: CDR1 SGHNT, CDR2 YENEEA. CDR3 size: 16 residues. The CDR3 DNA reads TGTGCCAGCAGCCGCAAAGCGGGAGGGCTGCGTAATGAGCAGTTCTTC. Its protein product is CASSRKAGGLRNEQFF. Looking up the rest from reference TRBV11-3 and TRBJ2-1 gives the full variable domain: EAGVVQSPRYKIIEKKQPVAFWCNPISGHNTLYWYLQNLGQGPELLIRYENEEAVDDSQLPKDRFSAERLKGVDSTLKIQPAELGDSAVYLCASSRKAGGLRNEQFFGPGTRLTVL.

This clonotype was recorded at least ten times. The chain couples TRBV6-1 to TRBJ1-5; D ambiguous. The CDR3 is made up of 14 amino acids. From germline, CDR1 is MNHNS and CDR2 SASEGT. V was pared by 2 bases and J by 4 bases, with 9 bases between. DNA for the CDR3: TGTGCCAGCAGTGAATTGGGGTCTAATCAGCCCCAGCATTTT. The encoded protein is CASSELGSNQPQHF.

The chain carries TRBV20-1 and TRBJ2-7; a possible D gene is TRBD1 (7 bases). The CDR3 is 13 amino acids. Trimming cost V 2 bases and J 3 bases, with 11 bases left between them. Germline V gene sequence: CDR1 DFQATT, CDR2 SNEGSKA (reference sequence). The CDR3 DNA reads TGCAGTGCTAGACAGGGGGGACTCTACGAGCAGTACTTC. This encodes CSARQGGLYEQYF.

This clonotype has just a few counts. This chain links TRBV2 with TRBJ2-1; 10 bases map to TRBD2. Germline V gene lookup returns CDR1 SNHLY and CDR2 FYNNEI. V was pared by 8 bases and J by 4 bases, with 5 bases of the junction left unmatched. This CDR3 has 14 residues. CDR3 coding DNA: TGTGCCAGCCAAGTAGCGGGGGGATACAATGAGCAGTTCTTC. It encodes CASQVAGGYNEQFF.

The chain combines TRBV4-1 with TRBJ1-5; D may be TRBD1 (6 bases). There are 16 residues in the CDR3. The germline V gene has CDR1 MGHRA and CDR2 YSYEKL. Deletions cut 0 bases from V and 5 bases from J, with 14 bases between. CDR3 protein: CASSQDGRTAHQPQHF. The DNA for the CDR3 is TGCGCCAGCAGCCAAGACGGCAGGACAGCCCATCAGCCCCAGCATTTT.

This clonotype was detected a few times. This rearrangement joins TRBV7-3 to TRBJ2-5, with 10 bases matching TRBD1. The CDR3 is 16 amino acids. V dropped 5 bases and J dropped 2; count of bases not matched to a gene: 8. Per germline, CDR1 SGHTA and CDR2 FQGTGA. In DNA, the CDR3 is TGTGCCAGCAGCCCCGGGACAGGGGTCTATCAAGAGACCCAGTACTTC. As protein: CASSPGTGVYQETQYF.

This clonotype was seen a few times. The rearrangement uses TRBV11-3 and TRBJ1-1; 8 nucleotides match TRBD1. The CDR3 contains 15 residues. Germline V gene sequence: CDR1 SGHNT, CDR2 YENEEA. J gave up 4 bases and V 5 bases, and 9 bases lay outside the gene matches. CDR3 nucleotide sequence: TGTGCCAGCAGCAAGAACAGGGGGACCGGCACTGAAGCTTTCTTT. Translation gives CASSKNRGTGTEAFF. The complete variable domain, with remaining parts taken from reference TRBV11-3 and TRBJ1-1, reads EAGVVQSPRYKIIEKKQPVAFWCNPISGHNTLYWYLQNLGQGPELLIRYENEEAVDDSQLPKDRFSAERLKGVDSTLKIQPAELGDSAVYLCASSKNRGTGTEAFFGQGTRLTVV.

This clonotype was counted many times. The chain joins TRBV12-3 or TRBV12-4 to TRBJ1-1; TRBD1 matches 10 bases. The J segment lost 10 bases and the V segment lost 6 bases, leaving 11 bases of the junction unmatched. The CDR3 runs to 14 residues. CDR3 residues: CASRNSGTGESAFF. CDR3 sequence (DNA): TGTGCCAGCAGAAATTCCGGGACAGGGGAGTCAGCTTTCTTT.

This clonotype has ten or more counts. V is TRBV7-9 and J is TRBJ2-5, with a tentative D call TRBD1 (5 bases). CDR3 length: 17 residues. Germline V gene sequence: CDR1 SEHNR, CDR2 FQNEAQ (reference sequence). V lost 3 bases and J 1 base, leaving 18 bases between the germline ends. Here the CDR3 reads CASSFFGSSGIQETQYF. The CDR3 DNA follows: TGTGCCAGCAGCTTTTTCGGCTCCTCAGGGATCCAAGAGACCCAGTACTTC.

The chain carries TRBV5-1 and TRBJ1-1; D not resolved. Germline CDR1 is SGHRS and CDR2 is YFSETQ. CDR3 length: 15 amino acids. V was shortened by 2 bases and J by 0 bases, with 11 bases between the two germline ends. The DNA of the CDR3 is TGCGCCAGCAGCTTCGGCCGGCGGATGAACACTGAAGCTTTCTTT. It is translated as CASSFGRRMNTEAFF.

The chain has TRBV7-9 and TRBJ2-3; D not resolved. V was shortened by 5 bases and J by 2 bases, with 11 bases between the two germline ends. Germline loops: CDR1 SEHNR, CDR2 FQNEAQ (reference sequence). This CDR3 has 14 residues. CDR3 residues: CASSPTTYTDTQYF. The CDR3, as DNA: TGTGCCAGCAGCCCAACTACATACACAGATACGCAGTATTTT.

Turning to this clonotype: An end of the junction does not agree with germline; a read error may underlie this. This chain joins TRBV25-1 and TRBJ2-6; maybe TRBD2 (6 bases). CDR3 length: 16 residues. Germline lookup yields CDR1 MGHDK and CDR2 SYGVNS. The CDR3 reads CACSELGGFGANVLTF. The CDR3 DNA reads TGTGCCTGCAGTGAACTAGGAGGGTTTGGGGCCAACGTCCTGACTTTC. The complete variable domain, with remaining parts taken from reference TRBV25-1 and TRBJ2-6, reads EADIYQTPRYLVIGTGKKITLECSQTMGHDKMYWYQQDPGMELHLIHYSYGVNSTEKGDLSSESTVSRIRTEHFPLTLESARPSHTSQYLCACSELGGFGANVLTFGAGSRLTVL.

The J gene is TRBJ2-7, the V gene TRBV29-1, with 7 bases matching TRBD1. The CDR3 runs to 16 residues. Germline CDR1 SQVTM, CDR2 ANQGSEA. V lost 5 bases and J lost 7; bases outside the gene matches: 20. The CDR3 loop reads CSVWGIQGNKRGEQYF. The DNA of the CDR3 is TGCAGCGTTTGGGGAATACAGGGGAACAAACGAGGGGAGCAGTACTTC.

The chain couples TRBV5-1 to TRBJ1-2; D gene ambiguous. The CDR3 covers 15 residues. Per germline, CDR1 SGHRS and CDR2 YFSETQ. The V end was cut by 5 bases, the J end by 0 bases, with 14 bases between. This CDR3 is CASREGPNTNYGYTF. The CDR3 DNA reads TGCGCCAGCAGGGAAGGGCCAAATACTAACTATGGCTACACCTTC.

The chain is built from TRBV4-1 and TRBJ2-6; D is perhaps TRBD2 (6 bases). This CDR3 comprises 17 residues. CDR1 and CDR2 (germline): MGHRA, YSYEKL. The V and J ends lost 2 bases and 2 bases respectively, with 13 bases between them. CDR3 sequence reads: CASSQPMEGPGANVLTF. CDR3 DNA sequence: TGCGCCAGCAGCCAACCAATGGAGGGGCCTGGGGCCAACGTCCTGACTTTC.